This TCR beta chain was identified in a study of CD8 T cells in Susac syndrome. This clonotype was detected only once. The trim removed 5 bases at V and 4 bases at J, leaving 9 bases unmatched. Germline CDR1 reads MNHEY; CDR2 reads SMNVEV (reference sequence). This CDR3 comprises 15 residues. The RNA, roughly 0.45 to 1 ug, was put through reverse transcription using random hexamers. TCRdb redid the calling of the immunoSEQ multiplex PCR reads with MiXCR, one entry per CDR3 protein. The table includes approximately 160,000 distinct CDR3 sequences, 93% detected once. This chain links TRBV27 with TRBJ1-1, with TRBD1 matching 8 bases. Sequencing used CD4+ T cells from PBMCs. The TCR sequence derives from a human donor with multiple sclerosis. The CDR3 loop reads CASSGGQGRGTEAFF. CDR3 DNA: TGTGCCAGCAGTGGCGGACAGGGTCGCGGCACTGAAGCTTTCTTT.